This T cell receptor beta chain appears in the sequencing data of a study of control samples from healthy donors and cancer patients. Method: immunoSEQ multiplex PCR; TCRdb's copy keeps in-frame clones and lacks some. The sample has 70,000 to 75,000 clones, nearly 90% seen once; the top ten hold over 15%. Between the trimmed V and J ends, which lost 4 bases and 7 bases, there was a span of 17 bases. Germline values: CDR1 LGHDT, CDR2 YNNKEL (reference sequence). The CDR3 length is 16 residues. This receptor was obtained from a man aged 60 to 69 with lung cancer. The sequenced sample consisted of PBMCs. The gene calls are TRBV3-1 (or the pseudogene TRBV3-2) and TRBJ1-6; maybe TRBD1 (5 bases). The DNA of the CDR3 is TGTGCCAGCAGCCGAGAGGGGACGGTAACCAATTCACCCCTCCACTTT. Translation: CASSREGTVTNSPLHF.